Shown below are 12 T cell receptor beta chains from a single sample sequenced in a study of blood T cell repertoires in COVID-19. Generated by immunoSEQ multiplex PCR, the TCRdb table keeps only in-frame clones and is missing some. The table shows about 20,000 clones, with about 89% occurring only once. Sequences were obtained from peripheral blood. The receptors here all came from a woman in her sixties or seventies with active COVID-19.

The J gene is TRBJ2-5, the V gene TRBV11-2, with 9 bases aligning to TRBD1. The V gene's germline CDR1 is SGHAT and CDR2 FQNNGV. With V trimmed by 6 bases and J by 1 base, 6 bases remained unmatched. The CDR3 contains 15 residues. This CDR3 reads CASRTDRGSQETQYF. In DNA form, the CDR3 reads TGTGCCAGCAGGACGGACAGGGGCTCCCAAGAGACCCAGTACTTC.

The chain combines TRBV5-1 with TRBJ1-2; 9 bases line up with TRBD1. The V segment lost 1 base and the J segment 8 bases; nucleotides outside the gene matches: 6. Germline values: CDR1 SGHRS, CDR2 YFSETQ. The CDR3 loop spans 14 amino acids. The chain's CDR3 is CASSLPGTGSGYTF. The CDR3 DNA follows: TGCGCCAGCAGCTTGCCCGGGACAGGGTCCGGCTACACCTTC.

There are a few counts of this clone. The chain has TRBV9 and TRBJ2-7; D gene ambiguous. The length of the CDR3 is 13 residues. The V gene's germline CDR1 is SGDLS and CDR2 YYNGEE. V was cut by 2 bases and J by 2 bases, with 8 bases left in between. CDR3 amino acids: CASSVRPAYEQYF. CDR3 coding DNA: TGTGCCAGCAGCGTCAGGCCGGCCTACGAGCAGTACTTC.

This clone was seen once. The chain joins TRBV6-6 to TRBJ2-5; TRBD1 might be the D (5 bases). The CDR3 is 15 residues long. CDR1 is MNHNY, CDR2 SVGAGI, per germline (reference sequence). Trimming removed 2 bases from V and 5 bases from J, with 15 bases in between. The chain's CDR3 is CASSYPTGVQETQYF. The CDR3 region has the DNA TGTGCCAGCAGTTACCCAACAGGAGTACAGGAGACCCAGTACTTC.

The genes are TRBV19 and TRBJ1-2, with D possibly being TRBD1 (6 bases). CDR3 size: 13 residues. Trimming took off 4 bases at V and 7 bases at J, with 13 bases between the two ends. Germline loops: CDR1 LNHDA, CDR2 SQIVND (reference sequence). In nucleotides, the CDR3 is TGTGCCAGTAGTAACGGGGGGCTCGGTGGCTACACCTTC. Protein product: CASSNGGLGGYTF.

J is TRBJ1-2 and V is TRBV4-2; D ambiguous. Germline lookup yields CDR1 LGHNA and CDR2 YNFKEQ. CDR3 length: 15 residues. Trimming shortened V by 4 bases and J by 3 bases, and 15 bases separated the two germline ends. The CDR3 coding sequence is TGTGCCAGCAGCCCGACGTCCCGGGGTGACTATGGCTACACCTTC. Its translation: CASSPTSRGDYGYTF.

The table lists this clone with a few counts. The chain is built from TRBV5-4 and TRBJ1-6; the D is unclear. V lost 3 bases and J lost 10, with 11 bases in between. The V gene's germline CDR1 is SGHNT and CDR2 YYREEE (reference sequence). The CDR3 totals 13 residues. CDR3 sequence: CASSWAAGSPLHF. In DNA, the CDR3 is TGTGCCAGCAGCTGGGCGGCGGGCTCACCCCTCCACTTT.

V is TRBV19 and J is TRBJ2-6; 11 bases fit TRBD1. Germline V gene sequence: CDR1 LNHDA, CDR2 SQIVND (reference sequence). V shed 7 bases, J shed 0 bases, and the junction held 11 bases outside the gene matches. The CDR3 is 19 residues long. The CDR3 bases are TGTGCCAGTACCGAGGGACAGGGGGATTCTAGCTCTGGGGCCAACGTCCTGACTTTC. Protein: CASTEGQGDSSSGANVLTF.

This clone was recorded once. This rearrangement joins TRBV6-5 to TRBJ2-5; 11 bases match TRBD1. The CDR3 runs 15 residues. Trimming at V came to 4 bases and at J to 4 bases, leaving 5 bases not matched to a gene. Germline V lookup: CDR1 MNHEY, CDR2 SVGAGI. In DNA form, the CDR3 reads TGTGCCAGCAGTTCCGGGACAGGGGGAGGAGAGACCCAGTACTTC. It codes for CASSSGTGGGETQYF.

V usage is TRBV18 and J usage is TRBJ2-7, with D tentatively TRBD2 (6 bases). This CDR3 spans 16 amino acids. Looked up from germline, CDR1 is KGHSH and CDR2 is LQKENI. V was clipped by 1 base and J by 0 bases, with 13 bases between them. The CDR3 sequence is CASSPLAQGGSYEQYF. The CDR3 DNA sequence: TGTGCCAGCTCACCACTTGCCCAGGGAGGCTCCTACGAGCAGTACTTC. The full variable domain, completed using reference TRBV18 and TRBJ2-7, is NAGVMQNPRHLVRRRGQEARLRCSPMKGHSHVYWYRQLPEEGLKFMVYLQKENIIDESGMPKERFSAEFPKEGPSILRIQQVVRGDSAAYFCASSPLAQGGSYEQYFGPGTRLTVT.

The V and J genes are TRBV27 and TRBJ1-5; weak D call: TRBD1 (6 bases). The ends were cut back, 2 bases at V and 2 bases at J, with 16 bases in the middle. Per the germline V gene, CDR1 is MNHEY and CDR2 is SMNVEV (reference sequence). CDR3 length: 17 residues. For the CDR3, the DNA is TGTGCCAGCAGTTTAAGGGGGTCTGCCCTTGGCAATCAGCCCCAGCATTTT. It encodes CASSLRGSALGNQPQHF.

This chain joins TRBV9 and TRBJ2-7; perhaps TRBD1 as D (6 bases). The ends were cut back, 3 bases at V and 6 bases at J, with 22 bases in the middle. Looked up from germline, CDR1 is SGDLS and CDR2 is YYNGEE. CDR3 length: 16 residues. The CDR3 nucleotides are TGTGCCAGCAGCGCAGCCCTAGCAGGGGCGGTGGGCGAGCAGTACTTC. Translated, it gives CASSAALAGAVGEQYF.